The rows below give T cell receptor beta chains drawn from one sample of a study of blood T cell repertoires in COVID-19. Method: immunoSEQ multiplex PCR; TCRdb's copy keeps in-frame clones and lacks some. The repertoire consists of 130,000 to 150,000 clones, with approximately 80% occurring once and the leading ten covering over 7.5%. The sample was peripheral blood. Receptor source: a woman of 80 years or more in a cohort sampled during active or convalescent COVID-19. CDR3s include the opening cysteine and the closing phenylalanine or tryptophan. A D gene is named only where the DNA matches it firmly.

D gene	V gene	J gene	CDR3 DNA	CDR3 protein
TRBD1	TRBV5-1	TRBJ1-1	TGCGCCAGCAGCCCGACAGGGGTAGGTGAAGCTTTCTTT	CASSPTGVGEAFF
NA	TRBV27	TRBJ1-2	TGTGCCAGCAGTGCGACGGGTGGAGATGGCTACACCTTC	CASSATGGDGYTF
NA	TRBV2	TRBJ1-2	TGTGCCAGCAGCTCAGGGTTAGGCTATGGCTACACCTTC	CASSSGLGYGYTF
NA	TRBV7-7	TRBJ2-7	TGTGCTAGAAAAGGCCACCAGGGTGCGCCTTACGAGCAGTACTTC	CARKGHQGAPYEQYF
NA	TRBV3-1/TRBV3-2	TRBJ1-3	TGTGCCAGCAGCCAGGGGCACTCTGGAAACACCATATATTTT	CASSQGHSGNTIYF
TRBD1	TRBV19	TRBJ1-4	TGTGCCAGTAGTCCCCTCGGACAGGGAGTTAATGAAAAACTGTTTTTT	CASSPLGQGVNEKLFF
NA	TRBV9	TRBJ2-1	TGTGCCAGCAGCGTAGGCGCGGGGGCATACAATGAGCAGTTCTTC	CASSVGAGAYNEQFF
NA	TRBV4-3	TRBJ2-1	TGCGCCAGCAGCCAAGGGCAAGCGGACCCGCAGTTCTTC	CASSQGQADPQFF
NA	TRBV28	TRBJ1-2	TGTGCCAGCAGTTCCCCGAGGGCTGGGCTCTATGGCTACACCTTC	CASSSPRAGLYGYTF
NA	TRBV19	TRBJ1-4	TGTGCCAGTAGTACCCTCGAGGGAGCTAATGAAAAACTGTTTTTT	CASSTLEGANEKLFF
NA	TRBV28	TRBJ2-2	TGTGCCAGCAGTTCGACCGACAGAAACACCGGGGAGCTGTTTTTT	CASSSTDRNTGELFF
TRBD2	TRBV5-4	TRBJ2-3	TGTGCCAGCAGCCGAGTAGCGGGGTTGGGAGATACGCAGTATTTT	CASSRVAGLGDTQYF
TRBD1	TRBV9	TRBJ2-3	TGTGCCAGCAGCGTAGTTCCAGGGGGAACAGATACGCAGTATTTT	CASSVVPGGTDTQYF
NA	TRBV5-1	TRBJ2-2	TGCGCCAGCAGCTCAAGCGGGCGAGTCACCGGGGAGCTGTTTTTT	CASSSSGRVTGELFF
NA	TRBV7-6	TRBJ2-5	TGTGCCAGCAGCCAATTGGAGACCCAGTACTTC	CASSQLETQYF